The present T cell receptor beta chain was sequenced within a study of blood T cell repertoires in COVID-19. The CDR3 has 14 amino acids. The germline V gene has CDR1 MNHEY and CDR2 SMNVEV (reference sequence). J lost 7 bases, V lost 7 bases, and 7 bases had no gene match. In the original analysis: Amplifying reference gene primers gave estimates of nucleated cell counts. The method was immunoSEQ multiplex PCR; TCRdb's version includes in-frame clones alone and lacks a portion of them. V and J calls and clone size are given by that table; D and trimming were obtained from the DNA. The sample lists about 210,000 clones, approximately 85% seen once, with almost 5% in the top ten.

The V and J genes are TRBV27 and TRBJ2-1; 10 nucleotides match TRBD1. Sequencing used peripheral blood. The sequence was obtained from a woman at least 80 years old with acute or convalescent COVID-19. The CDR3 coding sequence is TGTGCCAGCATTGGGGACAGGGGAGGGAATGAGCAGTTCTTC. Translation: CASIGDRGGNEQFF.